Given below is one T cell receptor (beta chain) in context. There is no known antigen for this receptor. Base qualities are not provided; no much larger clone lies one nucleotide away. Other DNA sequences within the sample encode an identical CDR3. This record comes from a study of shared clonotypes between healthy human individuals (dated by TCRdb to 2018 to 2020). About the study as a whole: A couple of women and a few men aged 18 to 49 years were included in the cohort. For each donor, CD4 naive and CD4 memory were each run on three plates, CD8 naive on two plates, and CD8 memory on one plate. Blood TCR repertoires of roughly five healthy adults were deeply sequenced to estimate repertoire size and the extent of clonotype sharing between individuals. To increase sequencing depth and limit assay-specific biases, different laboratories used diverse techniques to prepare libraries and sequence TCR repertoires. Between about 0.85 and 10 billion PBMCs per donor were obtained by leukapheresis.

Using the deep immunoSEQ assay, multiplex PCR amplified TCR CDR3 regions from genomic DNA. Extracted genomic DNA from each cell subset was distributed evenly across all wells of several immunoSEQ 96-well plates, and each plate was treated as a replicate. For sorted subsets, approximately 190 ng of genomic DNA, equivalent to roughly 30,000 T cell genomes, went into each replicate PCR. Purified libraries were quantified with a Qubit 3.0 fluorometer, sized on a Bioanalyzer 2100, and re-quantified with the KAPA Library Quantification kit. Every immunoSEQ 96-well plate was sequenced on a dedicated single-read 150-cycle Illumina NextSeq 550 flow cell. For the original study's pipeline: Because the immunoSEQ output included only junctional sequences and no quality scores, the filtering could not be the same as the filtering used for full-length reads. To assign V/J genes and CDR3, sequences were annotated against IMGT germline references using PyIR, a Python wrapper for IgBLAST v1.9. Any read was removed if the V/J assignment was weak (E-value above 1e-6), the CDR3 was missing, or the read contained stop codons, out-of-frame junctions, or ambiguous translated residues. A V3J clonotype was defined by an identical inferred V gene, J gene, and CDR3 amino acid sequence. To compute the percentage overlap between repertoires, the number of shared unique clonotypes was divided by the size of the smaller repertoire. Richness of each repertoire was evaluated using RTK rarefaction, the Chao1 estimator, and Recon v2.1 estimates of unobserved clonotypes. Generation probabilities for all TCRbeta clonotypes obtained by the gDNA method from a few donors were computed using OLGA. Entries here come from immuneACCESS through TCRdb and include only in-frame sequences with V and J called. Some clones fail to appear in such tables; in the studies checked, an unresolved V gene covers under half of the shortfall, and the cause of the remainder is unknown. D and trimming were read from the DNA, whereas the V and J calls and clone size are those reported in that table. In all, the sample holds approximately 110,000 clones, and around two thirds of those were seen once. 20% to 25% of the sample is held by the ten biggest clonotypes.

The germline V gene provides CDR1 MNHEY and CDR2 SVGAGI. There are 15 amino acids in the CDR3, from cysteine to phenylalanine inclusive. Solely the CDR3 DNA is kept, with 45 bases framed from the first base. Trimming takes 0 bases from V and 3 bases from J, and the germline ends sit 6 bases apart. The study at large found these results: The small number of donors limited the genetic and exposure-history diversity represented. Larger estimated clonotype richness was generally found for naive subsets than for memory subsets. Only blood was sampled, and tissue TCR repertoires likely differ from those in blood. Sharing across a few donors was observed for about 5% of naive CD4, 3.5% of naive CD8, about 2.3% of memory CD4, and roughly 0.4% of memory CD8 clonotypes. Pairwise subsampling led to the expectation that sequencing depth would affect the degree of clonotype sharing among donors. Even with the large sequencing depth, rarefaction of the sorted-subset datasets indicated that sequencing was incomplete. Clonotypes shared by all four sorted-subset donors showed higher generation probabilities than non-shared clonotypes.

The donors were healthy, HIV-negative adults who had no recently reported acute infections or vaccinations. Every donor was a Caucasian adult living in Nashville, Tennessee, USA. The CD8 memory samples were a combination of magnetically selected CD45RO+ cells and CCR7-negative CD45RA+ effector memory (TemRA) cells. Blood was obtained by leukapheresis, after which PBMCs were separated by Ficoll-Histopaque density gradient centrifugation and cryopreserved in liquid nitrogen vapor phase. Purity and quantity of every magnetically sorted T cell population were checked by analytical flow cytometry. Genomic DNA was isolated from every sorted fraction and measured by UV absorbance on a Nanodrop 2000c.

The TCR was taken from a woman in her twenties or thirties in good health. Sequencing was done on a sample of memory CD8+ T cells sorted from blood. Explained via the paper, the cell subset or site label denotes: CD45RO+ cells pooled with CCR7-negative TemRA cells. The chain joins TRBV6-5 to TRBJ2-6; no confident D gene assignment can be made. The DNA is as follows: TGTGCCAGCAGTTACTCGACGGATGGGGCCAACGTCCTGACTTTC. This encodes CASSYSTDGANVLTF.